This T cell receptor beta chain was obtained from a study of monozygotic twins with inflammatory bowel disease. Study conclusions and caveats: Patients with IBD had less TCRbeta diversity (inverse Simpson) than their healthy co-twins. Immunosuppressive treatments were not uniform, and this may have added variability to patient repertoires.

A note on this clonotype: Its antigen is still unknown.

There were approximately 4,000 ng of total RNA used for each TCR library. TCRdb reprocessed the 5' RACE reads; each CDR3 protein has one entry and no DNA is given. The specimen's table records approximately 330,000 distinct CDR3 sequences. CDR3 length: 15 residues. Germline-derived CDR1 and CDR2 are DFQATT and SNEGSKA (reference sequence). The sample consisted of blood. The origin of this receptor is a human donor with ulcerative colitis or Crohn's disease, or a healthy co-twin of an affected twin (not recorded which). The chain uses TRBV20-1 and TRBJ2-2; TCRdb lists TRBD1, though no DNA is available to test this call. CDR3 residues: CSARGGQINTGELFF.